The source of this T cell receptor (beta chain) is a study of T cell clonality in common variable immunodeficiency. Study-level results: TCRbeta clonality was increased in CVID versus healthy controls. CVID subjects shared fewer TCRbeta clones than healthy controls did.

Both groups were predominantly of Caucasian heritage. Each donor provided about 4.5 to 8.5 ml of heparinized whole blood. CDR3 size: 15 residues. The V segment lost 8 bases and the J segment 3 bases; nucleotides outside the gene matches: 13. The germline CDR1 and CDR2 sequences are GTSNPN and SVGIG (reference sequence). Of note for this clone: Its antigen is not identified. The DNA ends 3 residues before the CDR3 does, and the rest of the CDR3 is filled in from the germline J gene.

Libraries were prepared by immunoSEQ multiplex PCR; TCRdb keeps only in-frame clonotypes and omits some of them. The sample has tens of thousands of clones, none seen only once. The chain is built from TRBV30 and TRBJ2-3; 8 bases map to TRBD1. The source is a person aged 18-69 years in good health. The sequenced material came from peripheral blood mononuclear cells. This CDR3 is CAGGGQGPRTDTQYF. The CDR3 DNA, read in part, is TGTGCCGGGGGAGGACAGGGTCCTAGGACAGATACG.